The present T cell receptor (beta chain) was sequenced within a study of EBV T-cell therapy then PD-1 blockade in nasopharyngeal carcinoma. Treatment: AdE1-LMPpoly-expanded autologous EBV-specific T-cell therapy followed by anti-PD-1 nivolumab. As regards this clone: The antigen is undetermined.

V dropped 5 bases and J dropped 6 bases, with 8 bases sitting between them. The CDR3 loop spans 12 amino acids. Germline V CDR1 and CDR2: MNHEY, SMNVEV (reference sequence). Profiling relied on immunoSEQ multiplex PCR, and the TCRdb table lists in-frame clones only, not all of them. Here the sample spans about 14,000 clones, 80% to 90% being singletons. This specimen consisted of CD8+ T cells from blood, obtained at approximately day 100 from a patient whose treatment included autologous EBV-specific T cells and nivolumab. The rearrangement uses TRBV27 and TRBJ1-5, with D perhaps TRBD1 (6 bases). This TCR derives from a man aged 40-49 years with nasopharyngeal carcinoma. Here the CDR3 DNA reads TGTGCCAGCAGTACCAGGGGTCAGCCCCAGCATTTT. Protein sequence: CASSTRGQPQHF.